These T cell receptor beta chains were read from a single sample in a study of cytomegalovirus exposure and HLA in healthy donors. Using immunoSEQ multiplex PCR, the repertoire was profiled, and TCRdb retains in-frame clones only, with some absent. The data contain over 85,000 clones, about 80% of them seen just once; the ten biggest clones take up approximately 3.5%. Sequencing used PBMCs. Receptor source: a man aged 35 to 55 in good health and CMV-seronegative. Each CDR3 is given with its conserved first and last residue. A D gene is named only where the DNA matches it firmly. Size tells how often a clone was seen (once, few, many) or the class of an expanded clone, and some rows leave it out.

V,size,D,J,DNA,CDR3
TRBV7-8,NA,TRBD1,TRBJ2-7,TGTGCCACCCGGACAGGGTCTTCCTACGAGCAGTACTTC,CATRTGSSYEQYF
TRBV10-3,few,NA,TRBJ1-1,TGTGCCATCAGGGGCGGGGTAGGGACTGAAGCTTTCTTT,CAIRGGVGTEAFF
TRBV7-8,NA,TRBD2,TRBJ2-2,TGTGCCAGCAGCTTAAGGGCGGGAGGGTCCGGGGAGCTGTTTTTT,CASSLRAGGSGELFF
TRBV9,NA,NA,TRBJ2-3,TGTGCCAGCAGTGCACAAAACAGGGAGGATACGCAGTATTTT,CASSAQNREDTQYF
TRBV2,NA,TRBD2,TRBJ2-5,TGTGCCAGCACTGCCACCCTGGGGGGGGAGACCCAGTACTTC,CASTATLGGETQYF
TRBV29-1,once,NA,TRBJ1-6,TGCAGCGTTGTGGGGGGTCTCCTAGATAATTCACCCCTCCACTTT,CSVVGGLLDNSPLHF
TRBV2,NA,TRBD1,TRBJ2-1,TGTGCCAGCAGTGGGACAGGGGGCTCCTACAATGAGCAGTTCTTC,CASSGTGGSYNEQFF
TRBV29-1,NA,TRBD1,TRBJ2-7,TGCAGCGTTGAATCCGACAGGGCTCCCTACGAGCAGTACTTC,CSVESDRAPYEQYF
TRBV11-2,NA,NA,TRBJ1-1,TGTGCCAGCAGCTTGAAGGGGAACAAGGAGACTGAAGCTTTCTTT,CASSLKGNKETEAFF
TRBV27,NA,TRBD2,TRBJ2-3,TGTGCCAGCAGAAGGGGAGGGGCTTCCTTGACAGATACGCAGTATTTT,CASRRGGASLTDTQYF
TRBV6-4,many,NA,TRBJ2-3,TGTGCCAGCAGTGCAGGGAGCACAGATACGCAGTATTTT,CASSAGSTDTQYF
TRBV19,NA,NA,TRBJ2-3,TGTGCCAGCGCACAGGCGTCAGATACGCAGTATTTT,CASAQASDTQYF
TRBV5-8,NA,NA,TRBJ2-3,TGTGCCAGCAGCTTGGGTCAGGGGGGAAATACGCAGTATTTT,CASSLGQGGNTQYF
TRBV15,NA,TRBD2,TRBJ2-7,TGTGCCACCAGCATCGAGGCTAGCGGGAATCCCGAGCAGTACTTC,CATSIEASGNPEQYF
TRBV11-1,NA,TRBD1,TRBJ1-6,TGTGCCAGCAGCGCACGACAGGGGGGATCACCCCTCCACTTT,CASSARQGGSPLHF
TRBV27,NA,NA,TRBJ2-7,TGTGCCAGCAGTTCCCCGGGGGATAGCTCCTACGAGCAGTACTTC,CASSSPGDSSYEQYF
TRBV15,NA,NA,TRBJ2-7,TGTGCCACCAGCAGAGAGATAGGAGACTCCCAGTACTTC,CATSREIGDSQYF